This T cell receptor (beta chain) was observed in a study of blood T cell repertoires in COVID-19 (dated by TCRdb to about 2020). Regarding the study in general: Collaborator samples came from the United States, Italy and Spain and covered acute and convalescent phases of COVID-19. The material from the prospective study consisted of cDNA or gDNA derived from T cells, B-cell-depleted T cells, or PBMCs. Subjects who had been exposed to COVID-19, were actively infected with it, or had recovered from it provided the deeply sampled blood TCRbeta repertoires that made up the dataset. The repertoires were released in a freely available public database meant as a resource for research on the immune response to SARS-CoV-2. The samples were drawn from the first 160 participants of the ongoing ImmuneRACE study and from over 950 subjects provided by 6 global collaborators. A de-identified subject ID, COVID-19 status, age in years and sex were almost always included in the sample metadata. Where available, HLA class I and class II types were taken from metadata supplied by the sample provider and were not determined by assay-based typing.

Study-wide findings and limitations: The quantity of clinical and demographic metadata differed by source and by participant and was supplied without curation.

TCRbeta CDR3 regions were amplified from genomic DNA using the immunoSEQ Assay, a bias-controlled multiplex PCR. Per the original workflow: The number of nucleated cells in each sample was estimated from the amplification of reference gene primers within the assay. To quantify the absolute abundance of each unique TCRbeta CDR3 rearrangement, sequence reads were collapsed and filtered. Productive Simpson clonality was computed per sample as the square root of Simpson's diversity index over productive rearrangements. The immuneACCESS repertoire file appears here via TCRdb, limited to in-frame rearrangements. These files lack a portion of the clones; in checked studies, under half of the deficit traces to unresolved V genes, and the cause of the others is not known. V, J and clone size are those of that table, while D and trimming were read from the DNA. The sample yields about 240,000 clones; around 88% were counted once. Clones ranked in the top ten supply over 4% of the sample.

This clone was detected only a few times. No cognate antigen has been identified for it. Base qualities are not at hand, and no much larger clone is one base apart. Participants in the prospective study were enrolled through a virtual design, were aged about 18 to 89 years, and lived in approximately 24 United States geographic areas. Cohort assignment in the prospective study relied on participant-reported clinical history from a screening survey and a study questionnaire. Recovered participants in ImmuneRACE Cohort 3 were defined by two consecutive negative NP/OP PCR tests, clearance by a healthcare professional, or resolution of symptoms. Each participant in the prospective study had whole blood, serum and a nasopharyngeal or oropharyngeal swab collected by mobile phlebotomists. Participants in the prospective study had the option to provide additional blood draws and questionnaires over a roughly two-month period. Blood samples from the prospective study were shipped frozen or at room temperature prior to DNA extraction.

This TCR came from a woman in her twenties or thirties who had recovered from COVID-19. Sequencing used PBMCs or T cells enriched from blood (not recorded which).

The CDR3 reads CASCRGNNEKLFF. The DNA reads as follows: TGTGCCAGCTGCAGGGGAAACAATGAAAAACTGTTTTTT. The chain is encoded by TRBV7-2 joined to TRBJ1-4; TRBD1 might be the D gene, on 6 matching bases. CDR1 and CDR2 are read off the germline V gene as SGHTA and FQGNSA. From the cysteine through the phenylalanine, the CDR3 covers 13 amino acids. Of the read, only the CDR3 DNA is kept; its 39 bases are in frame from base 1. V is pared back by 8 bases and J by 5 bases, with 12 bases lying between the germline termini.